These 29 T cell receptor beta chains were all obtained from the same sample, sequenced in a study of T cells after yellow fever vaccination (dated by TCRdb to between 2018 and 2020). The treatment or condition label for this specimen denotes: live attenuated yellow fever vaccine strain. The method behind the library was 5' RACE. Reads for this sample came from an Illumina HiSeq 2500. The raw public reads went through TCRdb reprocessing: fastp at Q25, MiXCR clone calling, in-frame beta chains kept. Here each entry gathers all rows of one CDR3 protein and keeps the most common genes and DNA. The sample table records some 600,000 distinct CDR3 sequences; about 12% of these occur just once. 15% of the sample is in the top ten clones. The sequencing here drew on PBMCs, taken on the day of the yellow fever booster vaccination. The receptors shown here come from a man in his thirties or forties who received the YFV17D yellow fever vaccine.

The chain is built from TRBV5-1 and TRBJ2-3, with 8 positions matching TRBD1. This CDR3 spans 15 amino acids. Germline V lookup: CDR1 SGHRS, CDR2 YFSETQ. After removal of 4 bases from V and 3 bases from J, the junction contained 7 bases not matched to a gene. This chain's CDR3 is CASSIDRGETDTQYF. CDR3 DNA: TGCGCCAGCAGCATAGACAGGGGCGAGACAGATACGCAGTATTTT.

This sequence joins TRBV6-6 and TRBJ2-7; possible D gene TRBD2, 5 bases. V was pared by 6 bases and J by 3 bases, with 15 bases between. There are 14 residues in the CDR3. Per the germline V gene, CDR1 is MNHNY and CDR2 is SVGAGI (reference sequence). CDR3 nucleotides: TGTGCCAGCAGACTAGGACGGAGTCGCTACGAGCAGTACTTC. This encodes CASRLGRSRYEQYF.

This clonotype was observed at least ten times. V usage is TRBV7-2 and J usage is TRBJ1-5; TRBD1 aligns across 7 bases. The germline V gene has CDR1 SGHTA and CDR2 FQGNSA. J gave up 4 bases and V 6 bases, and 6 bases lay outside the gene matches. The CDR3 extends over 14 amino acids. The CDR3 nucleotides read TGTGCCAGCAGTTTACGACAGGGAAATCAGCCCCAGCATTTT. Translation gives CASSLRQGNQPQHF.

The chain is built from TRBV4-2 and TRBJ2-5, with TRBD2 as a possible D gene (5 bases). The CDR3 has 17 residues. The V end was cut by 4 bases, the J end by 5 bases, with 23 bases between. Germline V lookup: CDR1 LGHNA, CDR2 YNFKEQ. The DNA of the CDR3 is TGTGCCAGCAGCCCGTCGGGATCCGGGGTTTTCGGGGAGACCCAGTACTTC. It encodes CASSPSGSGVFGETQYF.

This clonotype was observed a few times. The V and J genes are TRBV6-2 or TRBV6-3 and TRBJ1-2; no firm D call. There are 13 residues in the CDR3. Between the trimmed V and J ends, which lost 2 bases and 4 bases, there was a span of 8 bases. Germline V CDR1 and CDR2: MNHEY, SVGEGT. CDR3 sequence: CASSYAEVYGYTF. For the CDR3, the DNA is TGTGCCAGCAGTTACGCGGAAGTCTATGGCTACACCTTC.

This CDR3 reads CASSTLAPGTEAFF. CDR3 nucleotide sequence: TGTGCCAGCAGCACTCTAGCCCCCGGTACTGAAGCTTTCTTT. The V gene is TRBV12-3 or TRBV12-4, the J gene TRBJ1-1; no clear D gene. The CDR3 loop spans 14 amino acids. Trimming left V 6 bases short and J 5 bases short, with 16 bases between.

The CDR3 protein is CASSQVRDTQYF. The CDR3 nucleotides are TGCGCCAGCAGCCAAGTCAGGGATACGCAGTATTTT. The gene calls are TRBV4-3 and TRBJ2-3; no firm D call. Germline CDR1 and CDR2: LGHNA and YSLEER. This CDR3 has 12 amino acids. Trimming removed 1 base from V and 6 bases from J, with 5 bases in between.

This clonotype was detected only a few times. The J gene is TRBJ2-2, the V gene TRBV12-3 or TRBV12-4, with 10 bases fitting TRBD2. The junction had 8 bases not matched to a gene; V was cut back by 7 bases and J by 0 bases. CDR3 length: 17 amino acids. CDR3 region: CASNILAGPSNTGELFF. In DNA, the CDR3 is TGTGCCAGCAACATACTAGCGGGACCTTCGAACACCGGGGAGCTGTTTTTT.

This clonotype was detected only a few times. The V call is TRBV12-3 or TRBV12-4, the J call TRBJ2-2; the D is unclear. The CDR3 covers 14 residues. Between the trimmed V and J ends, which lost 1 base and 6 bases, there was a span of 9 bases. The CDR3 is CASSLGGPPGELFF. The CDR3 DNA follows: TGTGCCAGCAGTTTAGGTGGACCCCCCGGGGAGCTGTTTTTT.

This clonotype was observed a handful of times. The chain carries TRBV5-1 and TRBJ2-5; D may be TRBD2 (6 bases). CDR3 size: 14 residues. Germline loops: CDR1 SGHRS, CDR2 YFSETQ. The V end was cut by 2 bases, the J end by 1 base, with 9 bases between. Here the CDR3 reads CASSFGTLQETQYF. The CDR3 nucleotides are TGCGCCAGCAGCTTCGGGACTCTCCAAGAGACCCAGTACTTC.

This clonotype showed up just a few times. The J gene is TRBJ2-1, the V gene TRBV23-1; 14 nucleotides line up with TRBD2. TRBV23-1 is marked as an open reading frame, function uncertain. V was clipped by 4 bases and J by 8 bases; unmatched bases: 7. The CDR3 has 16 amino acids. For the CDR3, the DNA is TGCGCCAGCAGTCCTGGGACTAGCGGGAGTATCGATGAGCAGTTCTTC. It translates to CASSPGTSGSIDEQFF.

This clonotype was detected only a few times. The V gene is TRBV4-3, the J gene TRBJ2-7; D is possibly TRBD1 or TRBD2 (5 bases each). Germline CDR1 reads LGHNA; CDR2 reads YSLEER. This CDR3 comprises 20 residues. The V end lost 1 base, the J end lost 5 bases, and 30 bases lay between the germline ends. The CDR3 DNA reads as TGCGCCAGCAGCCAAGGGTATCGAGGGCAGGGTGTTTTGGTTCTGGACGAGCAGTACTTC. Protein: CASSQGYRGQGVLVLDEQYF.

This clonotype showed up just a few times. The rearrangement joins TRBV2 to TRBJ2-7, with D possibly being TRBD2 (5 bases). Trimming stripped 5 bases from V and 1 base from J, with 12 bases between. The V gene's germline CDR1 is SNHLY and CDR2 FYNNEI. There are 14 residues in the CDR3. The CDR3 sequence is CASSSNGLSYEQYF. CDR3 DNA sequence: TGTGCCAGCAGTTCAAACGGACTGTCCTACGAGCAGTACTTC. Variable domain in full (rest from reference TRBV2 and TRBJ2-7): EPEVTQTPSHQVTQMGQEVILRCVPISNHLYFYWYRQILGQKVEFLVSFYNNEISEKSEIFDDQFSVERPDGSNFTLKIRSTKLEDSAMYFCASSSNGLSYEQYFGPGTRLTVT.

This clonotype turned up a few times. The rearrangement uses TRBV14 and TRBJ2-2; a possible D gene is TRBD1 (6 bases). The germline gives CDR1 SGHDN, CDR2 FVKESK. Trimming removed 2 bases from V and 5 bases from J, with 15 bases in between. This CDR3 comprises 16 residues. Here the CDR3 reads CASSQYSGTRTGELFF. Here the CDR3 DNA reads TGTGCCAGCAGCCAATACTCCGGGACAAGAACCGGGGAGCTGTTTTTT.

This clonotype came up a few times. The chain is built from TRBV5-1 and TRBJ2-1, with 13 bases aligning to TRBD2. Germline V gene lookup returns CDR1 SGHRS and CDR2 YFSETQ. The CDR3 has 16 amino acids. V dropped 4 bases and J dropped 10; count of bases not matched to a gene: 11. The chain's CDR3 is CASSERRLAGGGEQFF. The DNA of the CDR3 is TGCGCCAGCAGCGAACGGCGACTAGCGGGAGGTGGCGAGCAGTTCTTC.

The gene calls are TRBV5-1 and TRBJ2-2, with D tentatively TRBD2 (5 bases). Germline V gives CDR1 SGHRS, CDR2 YFSETQ. The CDR3 consists of 14 residues. Deletions cut 4 bases from V and 4 bases from J, with 11 bases between. CDR3 DNA sequence: TGCGCCAGCAGCGGACCCGGACTCACCGGGGAGCTGTTTTTT. As protein: CASSGPGLTGELFF.

The rearrangement links TRBV7-1 to TRBJ2-6, with 8 positions matching TRBD1. Being an ORF, TRBV7-1 has a function that is uncertain. This CDR3 region has 22 residues. Unmatched junction bases numbered 18, after V lost 2 bases and J lost 0 bases. The CDR3 spells CASSSRRGTGPSSFSGANVLTF. Here the CDR3 DNA reads TGTGCCAGCAGCTCACGACGGGGGACAGGCCCGTCTTCTTTCTCTGGGGCCAACGTCCTGACTTTC.

The V and J genes are TRBV20-1 and TRBJ2-3; D is unclear. Germline V lookup: CDR1 DFQATT, CDR2 SNEGSKA (reference sequence). This CDR3 spans 11 amino acids. CDR3: CRAGSTDTQYF. The CDR3 DNA reads TGCAGGGCCGGGAGCACAGATACGCAGTATTTT.

This clonotype was seen only a few times. The genes are TRBV6-5 and TRBJ2-7; a possible D gene is TRBD2 (5 bases). The V gene's germline CDR1 is MNHEY and CDR2 SVGAGI. The V end was cut by 5 bases, the J end by 9 bases, with 17 bases between. The CDR3 is made up of 13 amino acids. For the CDR3, the DNA is TGTGCCAGCAGTCACGCCGGGGAATTCTGGCAGTACTTC. Translation: CASSHAGEFWQYF.

This clonotype was found a few times. This sequence joins TRBV7-6 and TRBJ2-5, with 8 bases fitting TRBD2. J lost 0 bases, V lost 2 bases, and 2 bases had no gene match. The CDR3 has 15 residues. CDR1 is SGHVS, CDR2 FNYEAQ, per germline. The CDR3 DNA reads as TGTGCCAGCAGCTTATTTAGCGGGAACCAAGAGACCCAGTACTTC. This encodes CASSLFSGNQETQYF.

This clonotype was observed many times. The rearrangement links TRBV7-2 to TRBJ2-5; D not resolved. Trimming removed 2 bases from V and 2 bases from J, with 9 bases in between. There are 14 residues in the CDR3. Germline CDR1 and CDR2: SGHTA and FQGNSA. The CDR3 spells CASSLSQSQETQYF. The CDR3 nucleotides are TGTGCCAGCAGCTTAAGTCAGAGTCAAGAGACCCAGTACTTC.

The chain couples TRBV11-2 to TRBJ1-6; no clear D. Trimming shortened V by 4 bases and J by 9 bases, and 10 bases separated the two germline ends. This CDR3 is built from 13 residues. From germline, CDR1 is SGHAT and CDR2 FQNNGV. CDR3 nucleotide sequence: TGTGCCAGCAGCTCTGTTCAGGTTTCACCCCTCCACTTT. It is translated as CASSSVQVSPLHF. The variable domain in full, completed from reference TRBV11-2 and TRBJ1-6, reads EAGVAQSPRYKIIEKRQSVAFWCNPISGHATLYWYQQILGQGPKLLIQFQNNGVVDDSQLPKDRFSAERLKGVDSTLKIQPAKLEDSAVYLCASSSVQVSPLHFGNGTRLTVT.

This clonotype has more than one count but fewer than ten. V and J are TRBV20-1 and TRBJ1-5; a weak D match, TRBD1 (5 bases). CDR1 and CDR2 (germline): DFQATT, SNEGSKA (reference sequence). The CDR3 runs to 14 residues. Trimming shortened V by 3 bases and J by 6 bases, and 15 bases separated the two germline ends. CDR3 coding DNA: TGCAGTGCTAGTTCCAGGGACCTCGGTCAGCCCCAGCATTTT. Its translation: CSASSRDLGQPQHF.

This clonotype was counted between two and nine times. DNA of the CDR3: TGTGCCAGCAGCATACCTCAGGAAGCTTTCTTT. Its protein product is CASSIPQEAFF. The genes are TRBV28 and TRBJ1-1; D ambiguous. V lost 6 bases to trimming and J lost 8 bases, with 10 bases between them. CDR1 is MDHEN, CDR2 SYDVKM, per germline. The CDR3 extends over 11 amino acids.

This rearrangement joins TRBV6-5 to TRBJ2-5; D ambiguous. Germline assignment: CDR1 MNHEY and CDR2 SVGAGI. This CDR3 is built from 11 residues. The V end lost 7 bases, the J end lost 7 bases, and 10 bases lay between the germline ends. This CDR3 reads CASKVRGTQYF. The CDR3, as DNA: TGTGCCAGCAAAGTTCGTGGGACCCAGTACTTC.

This clonotype appeared a few times. The V call is TRBV29-1, the J call TRBJ1-2; D is undetermined. This CDR3 has 11 amino acids. V gave up 4 bases and J gave up 4 bases, with 7 bases separating them. Germline CDR1 SQVTM, CDR2 ANQGSEA. CDR3 amino acids: CSVGEIYGYTF. In DNA form, the CDR3 reads TGCAGCGTTGGAGAAATCTATGGCTACACCTTC.

This rearrangement joins TRBV6-1 to TRBJ1-2; D ambiguous. The CDR3 has 14 amino acids. The V end lost 5 bases, the J end lost 0 bases, and 10 bases lay between the germline ends. Germline CDR1 MNHNS, CDR2 SASEGT. The CDR3 coding sequence is TGTGCCAGCAGTCCCGTGGATACTAACTATGGCTACACCTTC. Translated, it gives CASSPVDTNYGYTF.

The rearrangement uses TRBV18 and TRBJ2-1, with D tentatively TRBD2 (5 bases). The CDR3 is made up of 15 amino acids. CDR1 is KGHSH and CDR2 is LQKENI in the germline V gene. Trimming removed 2 bases at V and 2 bases at J, with 10 bases between. The CDR3 spells CASSPEGLAYNEQFF. The CDR3 DNA follows: TGTGCCAGCTCACCAGAGGGTCTGGCCTACAATGAGCAGTTCTTC.

The rearrangement uses TRBV29-1 and TRBJ2-1, with 7 bases aligning to TRBD1. Germline CDR1 is SQVTM and CDR2 is ANQGSEA. J was trimmed by 0 bases and V by 7 bases; bases with no gene match: 3. The CDR3 sequence is 13 residues long. DNA of the CDR3: TGCAGCGGGAGGACAGGCTCCTACAATGAGCAGTTCTTC. Translating it yields CSGRTGSYNEQFF.